This record concerns one T cell receptor (beta chain) sequence. The data derive from a study of shared clonotypes between healthy human individuals. Into CD45RA+ naive and CD45RA-negative memory subsets, the CD4+ cells were split. Using about 220 ng DNA, 32,000 or so T cell genomes, the sorted-subset replicate PCRs were run. Sequenced by immunoSEQ multiplex PCR; TCRdb stores in-frame clones only, minus some. The repertoire has about 2,500,000 clones, approximately 90% of them found once; the top ten carry more than 0.12%. The length of the CDR3 is 16 residues. The germline V gene has CDR1 SGHRS and CDR2 YFSETQ. Trimming left V 3 bases short and J 2 bases short, with 18 bases between.

The chain couples TRBV5-1 to TRBJ2-7, with D maybe TRBD2 (6 bases). Specimen: naive CD4+ T cells sorted from blood. Subset defined: CD45RA+ positively selected. The receptor comes from a man in his late teens or twenties in good health. CDR3 in DNA: TGCGCCAGCAGCTCGGGACCGCGGGCGGGGCCCTACGAGCAGTACTTC. Translated: CASSSGPRAGPYEQYF.